This T cell receptor beta chain appears in the sequencing data of a study of blood T cells in healthy people across ages. V shed 0 bases, J shed 6 bases, and the junction held 11 bases outside the gene matches. CDR1 is SGHRS and CDR2 is YFSETQ in the germline V gene. The CDR3 runs 19 residues. The second PCR ran roughly 7 to 12 cycles with a sample-barcoded 5' primer and J-beta primers. TCRdb reprocessed the 5' RACE reads with MiXCR, giving one entry per CDR3 protein. The sample has roughly 1,000,000 distinct CDR3 sequences, approximately 26% seen once. Each individual donor underwent a draw of about 9.9 milliliters of peripheral blood. Total RNA, at least 5.5 micrograms per sample, came from PBMCs. In the case of this clonotype: A single base separates this from a much larger clone, so it may be a read error.

These same data were also listed under a study on T cells of mothers and their children.

This receptor was taken from a girl aged 2 to 9 in good health. J is TRBJ2-1 and V is TRBV5-1, with 14 bases aligning to TRBD2. The sequenced material came from blood. CDR3 in DNA: TGCGCCAGCAGCTTGGCCATGACTAGCGGGGGGGCCCCCTGCAATGAGCAGTTCTTC. This codes for CASSLAMTSGGAPCNEQFF.